Below, one T cell receptor (beta chain) is given with its context. The CDR3 covers 14 residues. J was trimmed by 3 bases and V by 4 bases; bases with no gene match: 3. The V gene's germline CDR1 is SGDLS and CDR2 YYNGEE. The sample belongs to a study of T-cell memory formation after mild COVID-19. TCRdb reanalysed the 5' RACE reads using MiXCR and keeps one entry per CDR3 protein. The sample holds more than 400,000 distinct CDR3 sequences; about 20% are singletons and the top ten take approximately 13%. The chain uses TRBV9 and TRBJ1-3, with 8 positions matching TRBD1. The origin of this receptor is an adult woman who had mild COVID-19 (a few samples of this study predate the infection). Cell type and time point are not known. The source material was PBMCs or a T cell subset sorted from them (not recorded which). CDR3 coding DNA: TGTGCCAGCAGCACCGGACAGGGTGGAAACACCATATATTTT. Its translation: CASSTGQGGNTIYF.